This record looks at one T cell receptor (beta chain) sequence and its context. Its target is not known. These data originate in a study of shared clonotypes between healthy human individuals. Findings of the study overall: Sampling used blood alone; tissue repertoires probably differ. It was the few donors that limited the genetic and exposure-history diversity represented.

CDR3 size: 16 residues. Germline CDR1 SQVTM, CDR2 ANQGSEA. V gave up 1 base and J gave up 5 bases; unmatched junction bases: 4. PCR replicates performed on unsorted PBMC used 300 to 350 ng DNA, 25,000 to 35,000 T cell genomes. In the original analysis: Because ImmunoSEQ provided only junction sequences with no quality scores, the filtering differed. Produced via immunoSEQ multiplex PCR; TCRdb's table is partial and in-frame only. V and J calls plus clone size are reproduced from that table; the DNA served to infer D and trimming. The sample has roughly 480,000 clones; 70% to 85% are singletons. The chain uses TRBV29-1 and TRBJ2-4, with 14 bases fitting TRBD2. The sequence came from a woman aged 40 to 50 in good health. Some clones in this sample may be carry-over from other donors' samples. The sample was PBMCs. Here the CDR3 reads CSVEGGTSGSQNIQYF. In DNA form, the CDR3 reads TGCAGCGTTGAAGGGGGGACTAGCGGGAGCCAAAACATTCAGTACTTC.